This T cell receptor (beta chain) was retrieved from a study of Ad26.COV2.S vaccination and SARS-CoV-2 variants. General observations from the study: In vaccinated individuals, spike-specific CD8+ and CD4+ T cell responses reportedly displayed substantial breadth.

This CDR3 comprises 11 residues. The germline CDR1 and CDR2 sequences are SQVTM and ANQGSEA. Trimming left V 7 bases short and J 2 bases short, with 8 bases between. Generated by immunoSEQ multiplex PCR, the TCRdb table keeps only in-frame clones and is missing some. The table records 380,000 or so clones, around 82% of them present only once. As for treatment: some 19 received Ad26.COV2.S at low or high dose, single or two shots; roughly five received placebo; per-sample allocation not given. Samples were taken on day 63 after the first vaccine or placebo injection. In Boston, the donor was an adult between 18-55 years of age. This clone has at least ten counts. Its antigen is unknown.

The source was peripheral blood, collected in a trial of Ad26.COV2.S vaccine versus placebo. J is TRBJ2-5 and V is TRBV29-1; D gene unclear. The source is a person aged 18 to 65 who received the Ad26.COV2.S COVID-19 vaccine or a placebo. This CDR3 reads CSALQQETQYF. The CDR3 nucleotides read TGCAGCGCCTTGCAACAAGAGACCCAGTACTTC. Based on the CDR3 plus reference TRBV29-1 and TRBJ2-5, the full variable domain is SAVISQKPSRDICQRGTSLTIQCQVDSQVTMMFWYRQQPGQSLTLIATANQGSEATYESGFVIDKFPISRPNLTFSTLTVSNMSPEDSSIYLCSALQQETQYFGPGTRLLVL.